This passage covers 22 T cell receptor beta chains from one sample sequenced in a study of OX40 agonist ivuxolimab in advanced cancers. Produced via immunoSEQ multiplex PCR; TCRdb's table is partial and in-frame only. The sample has roughly 65,000 clones; over 75% are singletons. The sample was CD4+ or CD8+ T cells sorted from blood, taken in a trial of the OX40 agonist ivuxolimab. The receptors originated from an adult with an advanced solid tumor such as melanoma, head and neck, liver or kidney cancer.

This clone occurred a few times. The gene calls are TRBV5-8 and TRBJ1-1; D unresolved. V was pared by 2 bases and J by 9 bases, with 20 bases between. This CDR3 region has 15 residues. Germline CDR1 is SGHTS and CDR2 is YDEGEE. This CDR3 is CASSLTSTPAGQAFF. In nucleotides, the CDR3 is TGTGCCAGCAGCTTAACCTCGACACCTGCAGGACAAGCTTTCTTT.

This clone was seen just once. The gene calls are TRBV29-1 and TRBJ2-7; maybe TRBD1 (5 bases). This CDR3 spans 12 amino acids. CDR1 is SQVTM, CDR2 ANQGSEA, per germline. The V end lost 6 bases, the J end lost 8 bases, and 17 bases lay between the germline ends. CDR3 DNA: TGCAGCGTGGGGCAGGGCGGTGGTCAGCAGTACTTC. Protein product: CSVGQGGGQQYF.

V usage is TRBV10-3 and J usage is TRBJ2-7; 9 bases agree with TRBD1. The CDR3 loop spans 14 amino acids. Germline CDR1 ENHRY, CDR2 SYGVKD. Trimming cost V 7 bases and J 7 bases; bases outside gene matches: 11. CDR3 coding DNA: TGTGCCATCACCCCGGGACAGGGACCGGGGGAGCAGTACTTC. Amino acid sequence: CAITPGQGPGEQYF.

The chain uses TRBV11-3 and TRBJ2-2, with no clear D. Germline-derived CDR1 and CDR2 are SGHNT and YENEEA. The CDR3 runs to 13 residues. Deletions cut 1 base from V and 5 bases from J, with 5 bases between. CDR3 sequence: CASSLGGTGELFF. The CDR3 DNA follows: TGTGCCAGCAGCTTAGGAGGAACCGGGGAGCTGTTTTTT.

The table lists this clone with a count of one. An end of the junction does not agree with germline; a read error may underlie this. The rearrangement links TRBV7-7 to TRBJ2-5, with a possible D match to TRBD1 (6 bases). CDR3 length: 14 amino acids. Germline assignment: CDR1 SSHAT and CDR2 FNYEAQ (reference sequence). Written as DNA, the CDR3 is TGTGCTAGCAGCTTATCCACAGGGAAAGAGACCCAGTACTTC. As protein: CASSLSTGKETQYF.

This sequence joins TRBV10-3 and TRBJ2-2; no firm D call. The CDR3 is 14 amino acids. V gave up 10 bases and J gave up 0 bases, with 12 bases separating them. Germline loops: CDR1 ENHRY, CDR2 SYGVKD. CDR3 sequence: CATFAGPNTGELFF. The CDR3 region has the DNA TGTGCCACGTTCGCAGGCCCGAACACCGGGGAGCTGTTTTTT.

The rearrangement links TRBV23-1 to TRBJ2-1; D unresolved. TRBV23-1 is identified as an open reading frame with a role that is uncertain. This CDR3 has 16 amino acids. With 11 bases removed from V and 9 bases from J, the gap between germline ends came to 29 bases. CDR3 residues: CAYHRVSRRYSPEQFF. The CDR3 DNA reads TGCGCCTACCATCGGGTATCTAGACGTTATTCACCTGAGCAGTTCTTC.

The CDR3 coding sequence is TGTGCCAGCATGTCAGCATCTTCCTCTGGGGCCAACGTCCTGACTTTC. Translating gives CASMSASSSGANVLTF. The chain combines TRBV2 with TRBJ2-6; D uncertain. Trimming cost V 7 bases and J 0 bases, with 13 bases left between them. Per the germline V gene, CDR1 is SNHLY and CDR2 is FYNNEI. CDR3 size: 16 residues.

This clone was detected once. The chain carries TRBV2 and TRBJ2-7; a possible D gene is TRBD1 (5 bases). The CDR3 covers 12 residues. Germline-derived CDR1 and CDR2 are SNHLY and FYNNEI. V gave up 8 bases and J gave up 5 bases, with 13 bases separating them. CDR3 DNA: TGTGCCAGCTCAGGGTTCAGGAACGAGCAGTACTTC. Encoded protein: CASSGFRNEQYF.

The CDR3 bases are TGTGCCAGCAGCTACGGCGGAGGATACGCGAACACCGGGGAGCTGTTTTTT. This codes for CASSYGGGYANTGELFF. The V gene is TRBV9, the J gene TRBJ2-2; D possibly corresponds to TRBD2 (5 bases). The CDR3 is 17 amino acids. Germline V gene data show CDR1 as SGDLS and CDR2 as YYNGEE. V was trimmed by 4 bases and J by 0 bases, leaving 16 bases between them.

The chain uses TRBV4-2 and TRBJ1-2; the D is unclear. Germline V gene sequence: CDR1 LGHNA, CDR2 YNFKEQ. This CDR3 spans 14 amino acids. Trimming removed 0 bases from V and 6 bases from J, with 11 bases in between. CDR3 amino acids: CASSQEGIADGYTF. The CDR3, as DNA: TGTGCCAGCAGCCAAGAAGGGATCGCGGATGGCTACACCTTC.

Of note for this clone: This CDR3 is also generated by other DNA sequences in the sample. The chain is built from TRBV5-6 and TRBJ1-1; D is possibly TRBD1 (6 bases). The CDR3 length is 14 residues. Trimming shortened V by 2 bases and J by 0 bases, and 8 bases separated the two germline ends. CDR1 and CDR2 from the germline V gene are SGHDT and YYEEEE. The CDR3 nucleotides are TGTGCCAGCAGCTTAGACAGGATGAACACTGAAGCTTTCTTT. Protein sequence: CASSLDRMNTEAFF.

This chain links TRBV7-8 with TRBJ1-4; D ambiguous. Germline loops: CDR1 SGHVS, CDR2 FQNEAQ. The germline V and J ends were trimmed by 1 base and 2 bases, with 8 bases remaining between them. This CDR3 has 15 residues. The CDR3 region is CASSLVGPTNEKLFF. DNA of the CDR3: TGTGCCAGCAGCTTAGTAGGGCCCACTAATGAAAAACTGTTTTTT.

The rearrangement links TRBV18 to TRBJ1-1; tentative D call: TRBD1 (5 bases). The germline CDR1 and CDR2 sequences are KGHSH and LQKENI. CDR3 size: 15 residues. V was pared by 2 bases and J by 4 bases, with 14 bases between. DNA for the CDR3: TGTGCCAGCTCACCAGCGGGGGTGCGGATCACTGAAGCTTTCTTT. Protein sequence: CASSPAGVRITEAFF.

CDR3: CASSGQGISNQPQHF. The CDR3 DNA reads as TGTGCCAGTAGCGGACAGGGAATTAGCAATCAGCCCCAGCATTTT. The rearrangement links TRBV19 to TRBJ1-5; TRBD1 matches 8 bases. The CDR3 sequence is 15 residues long. Germline values: CDR1 LNHDA, CDR2 SQIVND (reference sequence). V shed 6 bases, J shed 0 bases, and the junction held 4 bases outside the gene matches.

The V and J genes are TRBV30 and TRBJ1-2, with D possibly being TRBD1 (6 bases). The CDR3 has 14 residues. Germline CDR1 and CDR2: GTSNPN and SVGIG (reference sequence). V gave up 2 bases and J gave up 3 bases, with 13 bases separating them. The CDR3 region has the DNA TGTGCCTGGAGTTTGACAGGACCTCACTATGGCTACACCTTC. Translation gives CAWSLTGPHYGYTF.

The chain recombines TRBV7-2 with TRBJ1-5; 7 bases agree with TRBD1. CDR1 and CDR2 from the germline V gene are SGHTA and FQGNSA. Trimming took 5 bases from V and 6 from J; bases not matched to a gene: 10. CDR3 length: 15 residues. The chain's CDR3 is CASSPAGGPGQPQHF. CDR3 DNA: TGTGCCAGCAGCCCCGCAGGGGGGCCGGGTCAGCCCCAGCATTTT.

This clone appeared once. This rearrangement joins TRBV2 to TRBJ1-1; D is perhaps TRBD1 (5 bases). V was cut by 7 bases and J by 4 bases, with 16 bases left in between. Germline V gene lookup returns CDR1 SNHLY and CDR2 FYNNEI. The CDR3 length is 14 residues. CDR3 nucleotides: TGTGCCAGCACCCAAGGGTCAGGGTTCACTGAAGCTTTCTTT. Translation gives CASTQGSGFTEAFF.

The chain has TRBV10-3 and TRBJ1-1; no clear D gene. Trimming took 10 bases from V and 2 from J, leaving 8 bases between them. The CDR3 spans 11 residues. CDR1 ENHRY and CDR2 SYGVKD come from the germline V gene. This CDR3 reads CARRRNTEAFF. Written as DNA, the CDR3 is TGTGCCAGACGACGAAACACTGAAGCTTTCTTT.

The J gene is TRBJ1-1, the V gene TRBV5-1; 12 bases match TRBD1. The germline CDR1 and CDR2 sequences are SGHRS and YFSETQ. V trimming: 5 bases; J trimming: 6 bases; junction bases outside the gene matches: 11. The CDR3 loop spans 16 amino acids. This chain's CDR3 is CASREGTGGGLAEAFF. In DNA form, the CDR3 reads TGCGCCAGCAGGGAAGGGACAGGGGGCGGGTTGGCTGAAGCTTTCTTT.

CDR3: CASSLARQEYGYTF. CDR3 in DNA: TGTGCCAGCAGCTTAGCTCGGCAGGAATATGGCTACACCTTC. The chain carries TRBV7-9 and TRBJ1-2; D ambiguous. Deletions cut 0 bases from V and 5 bases from J, with 10 bases between. This CDR3 comprises 14 residues. Germline values: CDR1 SEHNR, CDR2 FQNEAQ (reference sequence).

This clone was counted between two and nine times. This rearrangement joins TRBV5-6 to TRBJ1-1; TRBD1 agrees at 8 bases. The CDR3 is made up of 14 amino acids. Germline CDR1 reads SGHDT; CDR2 reads YYEEEE. V was pared by 4 bases and J by 1 base, with 3 bases of the junction left unmatched. In DNA, the CDR3 is TGTGCCAGCAGCGTGCAGGGGGCGAACACTGAAGCTTTCTTT. This gives the protein CASSVQGANTEAFF.